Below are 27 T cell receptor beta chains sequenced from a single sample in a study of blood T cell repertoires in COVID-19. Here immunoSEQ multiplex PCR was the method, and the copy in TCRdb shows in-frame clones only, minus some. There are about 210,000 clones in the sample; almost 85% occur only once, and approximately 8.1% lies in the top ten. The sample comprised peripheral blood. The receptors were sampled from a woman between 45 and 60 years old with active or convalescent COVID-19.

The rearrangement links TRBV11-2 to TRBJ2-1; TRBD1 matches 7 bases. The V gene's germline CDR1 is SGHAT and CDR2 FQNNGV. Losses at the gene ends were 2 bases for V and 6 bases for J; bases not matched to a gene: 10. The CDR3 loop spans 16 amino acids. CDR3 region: CASSLSTVTGANEQFF. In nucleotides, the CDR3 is TGTGCCAGCAGCTTATCTACGGTCACAGGGGCCAATGAGCAGTTCTTC.

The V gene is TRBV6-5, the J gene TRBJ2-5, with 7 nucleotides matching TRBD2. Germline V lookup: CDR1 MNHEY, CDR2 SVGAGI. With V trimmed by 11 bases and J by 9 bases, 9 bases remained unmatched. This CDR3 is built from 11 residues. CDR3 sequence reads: CAAGDRVSQYF. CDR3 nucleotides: TGTGCCGCGGGGGATAGGGTATCCCAGTACTTC.

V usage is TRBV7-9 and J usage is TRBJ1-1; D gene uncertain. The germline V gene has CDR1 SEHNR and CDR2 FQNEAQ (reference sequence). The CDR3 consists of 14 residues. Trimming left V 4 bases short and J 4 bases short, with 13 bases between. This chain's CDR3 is CASSSTGEVTEAFF. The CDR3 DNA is TGTGCCAGCAGCTCGACCGGGGAGGTCACTGAAGCTTTCTTT. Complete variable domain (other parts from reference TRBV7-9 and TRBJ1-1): DTGVSQNPRHKITKRGQNVTFRCDPISEHNRLYWYRQTLGQGPEFLTYFQNEAQLEKSRLLSDRFSAERPKGSFSTLEIQRTEQGDSAMYLCASSSTGEVTEAFFGQGTRLTVV.

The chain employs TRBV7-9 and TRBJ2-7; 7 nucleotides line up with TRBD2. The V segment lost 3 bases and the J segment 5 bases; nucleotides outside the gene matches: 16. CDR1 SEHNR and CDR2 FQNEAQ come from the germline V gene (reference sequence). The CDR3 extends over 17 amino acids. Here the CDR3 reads CASSFKRSGGVNDEQYF. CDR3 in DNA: TGTGCCAGCAGCTTTAAGCGGTCGGGGGGAGTAAACGACGAGCAGTACTTC.

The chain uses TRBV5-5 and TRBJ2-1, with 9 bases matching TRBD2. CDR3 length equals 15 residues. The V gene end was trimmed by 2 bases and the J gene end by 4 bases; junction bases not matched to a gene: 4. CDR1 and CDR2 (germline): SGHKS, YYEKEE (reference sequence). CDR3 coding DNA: TGTGCCAGCAGCTTCTGGACTAGCGCGTACAATGAGCAGTTCTTC. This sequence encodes CASSFWTSAYNEQFF.

The chain's CDR3 is CASSTWTGDEQYV. Written as DNA, the CDR3 is TGTGCCAGCAGCACCTGGACAGGGGACGAGCAGTACGTC. The chain is built from TRBV7-2 and TRBJ2-7; 9 bases fit TRBD1. V gave up 5 bases and J gave up 5 bases; unmatched junction bases: 4. The CDR3 extends over 13 amino acids. CDR1 is SGHTA, CDR2 FQGNSA, per germline.

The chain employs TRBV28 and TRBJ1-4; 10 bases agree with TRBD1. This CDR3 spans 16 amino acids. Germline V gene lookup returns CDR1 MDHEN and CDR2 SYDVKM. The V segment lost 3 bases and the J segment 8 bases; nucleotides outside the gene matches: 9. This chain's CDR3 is CASSFYLWTGGEKLFF. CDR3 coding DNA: TGTGCCAGCAGTTTTTATTTGTGGACAGGGGGGGAAAAACTGTTTTTT.

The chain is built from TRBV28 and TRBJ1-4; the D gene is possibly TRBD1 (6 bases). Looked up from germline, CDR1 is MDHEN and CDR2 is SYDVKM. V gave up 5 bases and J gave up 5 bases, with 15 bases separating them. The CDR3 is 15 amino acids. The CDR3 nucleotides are TGTGCCAGCAGTCGGTCTATACAGGGAAATGAAAAACTGTTTTTT. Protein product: CASSRSIQGNEKLFF. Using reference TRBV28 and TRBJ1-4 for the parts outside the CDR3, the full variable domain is DVKVTQSSRYLVKRTGEKVFLECVQDMDHENMFWYRQDPGLGLRLIYFSYDVKMKEKGDIPEGYSVSREKKERFSLILESASTNQTSMYLCASSRSIQGNEKLFFGSGTQLSVL.

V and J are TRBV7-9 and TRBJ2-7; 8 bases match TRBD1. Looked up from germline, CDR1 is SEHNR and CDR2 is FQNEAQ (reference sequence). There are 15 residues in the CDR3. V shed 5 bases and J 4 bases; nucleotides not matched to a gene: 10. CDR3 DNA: TGTGCCAGCAGCCAAACCGGGACAGGTCTTTACGAGCAGTACTTC. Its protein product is CASSQTGTGLYEQYF.

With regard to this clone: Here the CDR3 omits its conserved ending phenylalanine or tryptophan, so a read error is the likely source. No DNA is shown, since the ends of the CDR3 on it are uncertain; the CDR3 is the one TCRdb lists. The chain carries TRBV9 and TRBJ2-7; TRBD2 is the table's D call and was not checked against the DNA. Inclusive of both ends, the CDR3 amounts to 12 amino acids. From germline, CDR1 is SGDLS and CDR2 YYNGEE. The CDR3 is CASSVESMRGRG.

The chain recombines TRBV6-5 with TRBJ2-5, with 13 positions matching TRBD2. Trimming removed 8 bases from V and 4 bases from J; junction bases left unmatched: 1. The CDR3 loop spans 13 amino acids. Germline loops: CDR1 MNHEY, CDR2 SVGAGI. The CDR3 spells CASRTSGRETQYF. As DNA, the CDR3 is TGTGCCAGCCGGACTAGCGGGAGAGAGACCCAGTACTTC.

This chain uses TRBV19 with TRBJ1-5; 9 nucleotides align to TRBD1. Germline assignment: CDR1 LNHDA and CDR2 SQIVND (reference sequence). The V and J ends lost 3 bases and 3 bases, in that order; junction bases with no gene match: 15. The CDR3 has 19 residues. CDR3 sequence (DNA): TGTGCCAGTAGTATCGGGACAGGGCGGGGGCGTTCGGCCAATCAGCCCCAGCATTTT. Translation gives CASSIGTGRGRSANQPQHF.

The CDR3 reads CASSSLDLGSHEQYV. The CDR3 DNA sequence: TGTGCCAGCAGCTCCTTGGACTTGGGGAGCCACGAGCAGTACGTC. This chain connects TRBV5-5 to TRBJ2-7, with D perhaps matching TRBD2 (5 bases). There are 15 residues in the CDR3. Trimming left V 3 bases short and J 5 bases short, with 18 bases between. Germline V gene lookup returns CDR1 SGHKS and CDR2 YYEKEE (reference sequence).

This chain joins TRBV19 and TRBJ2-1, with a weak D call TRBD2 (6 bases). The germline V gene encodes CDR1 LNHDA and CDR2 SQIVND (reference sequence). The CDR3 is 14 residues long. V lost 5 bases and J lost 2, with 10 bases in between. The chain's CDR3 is CASSPSGPYNEQFF. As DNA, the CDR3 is TGTGCCAGTAGTCCAAGCGGGCCCTACAATGAGCAGTTCTTC.

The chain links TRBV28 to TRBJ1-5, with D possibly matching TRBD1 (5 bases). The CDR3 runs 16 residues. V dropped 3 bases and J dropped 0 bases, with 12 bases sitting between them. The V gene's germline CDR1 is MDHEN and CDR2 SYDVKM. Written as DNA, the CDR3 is TGTGCCAGCAGTTTTAGCAGGGTTTATAGCAATCAGCCCCAGCATTTT. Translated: CASSFSRVYSNQPQHF.

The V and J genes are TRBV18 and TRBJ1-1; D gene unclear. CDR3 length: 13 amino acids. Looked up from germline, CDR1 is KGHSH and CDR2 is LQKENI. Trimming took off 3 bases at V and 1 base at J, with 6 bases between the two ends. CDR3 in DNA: TGTGCCAGCTCACCGAACAGGAACACTGAAGCTTTCTTT. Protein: CASSPNRNTEAFF.

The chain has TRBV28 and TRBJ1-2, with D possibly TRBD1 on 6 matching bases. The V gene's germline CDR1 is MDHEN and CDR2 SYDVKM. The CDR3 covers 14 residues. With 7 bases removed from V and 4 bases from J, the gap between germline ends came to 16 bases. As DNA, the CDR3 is TGTGCCAGCACCACATTACAGGGTAGCTATGGCTACACCTTC. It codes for CASTTLQGSYGYTF.

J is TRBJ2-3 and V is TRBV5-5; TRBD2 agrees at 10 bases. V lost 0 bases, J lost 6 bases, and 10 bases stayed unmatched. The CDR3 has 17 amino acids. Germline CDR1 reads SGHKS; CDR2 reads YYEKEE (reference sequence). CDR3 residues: CASSLVSVAGGEDTQYF. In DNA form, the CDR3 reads TGTGCCAGCAGCTTGGTATCGGTAGCGGGAGGCGAGGATACGCAGTATTTT.

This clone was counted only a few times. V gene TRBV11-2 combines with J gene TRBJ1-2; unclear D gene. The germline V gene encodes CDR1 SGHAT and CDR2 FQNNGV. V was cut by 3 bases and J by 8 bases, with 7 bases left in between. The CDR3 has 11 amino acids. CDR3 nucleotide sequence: TGTGCCAGCAGCTTCCGAGGAGGCTACACCTTC. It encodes CASSFRGGYTF.

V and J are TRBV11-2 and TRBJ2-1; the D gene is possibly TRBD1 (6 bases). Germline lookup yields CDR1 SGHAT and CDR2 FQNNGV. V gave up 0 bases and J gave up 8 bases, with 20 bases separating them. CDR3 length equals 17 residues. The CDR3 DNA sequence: TGTGCCAGCAGCTTAGATCAAGGGCAGGGGATTCTCTATGAGCAGTTCTTC. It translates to CASSLDQGQGILYEQFF.

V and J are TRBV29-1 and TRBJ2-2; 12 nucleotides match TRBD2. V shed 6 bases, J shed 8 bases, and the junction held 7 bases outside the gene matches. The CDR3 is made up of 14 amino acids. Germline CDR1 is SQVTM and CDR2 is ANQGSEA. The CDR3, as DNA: TGCAGCGTGAAGACTAGCGGGGGATGGGGGGAGCTGTTTTTT. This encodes CSVKTSGGWGELFF.

The CDR3 is CASSQTHRGLPFF. CDR3 DNA sequence: TGTGCCAGCAGCCAAACGCACAGGGGTTTACCGTTCTTC. This chain joins TRBV3-1 (or the pseudogene TRBV3-2) and TRBJ2-1; 7 nucleotides match TRBD1. This CDR3 comprises 13 residues. Germline V gene data show CDR1 as LGHDT and CDR2 as YNNKEL (reference sequence). V shed 2 bases and J 15 bases; nucleotides not matched to a gene: 10.

CDR3 nucleotides: TGTGCCAGCAGCCATCGCGGTCAGCCCCAGCATTTT. This gives the protein CASSHRGQPQHF. V gene TRBV14 combines with J gene TRBJ1-5; D call uncertain. Looked up from germline, CDR1 is SGHDN and CDR2 is FVKESK. V dropped 3 bases and J dropped 6 bases, with 6 bases sitting between them. There are 12 residues in the CDR3. Looking up the rest from reference TRBV14 and TRBJ1-5 gives the full variable domain: EAGVTQFPSHSVIEKGQTVTLRCDPISGHDNLYWYRRVMGKEIKFLLHFVKESKQDESGMPNNRFLAERTGGTYSTLKVQPAELEDSGVYFCASSHRGQPQHFGDGTRLSIL.

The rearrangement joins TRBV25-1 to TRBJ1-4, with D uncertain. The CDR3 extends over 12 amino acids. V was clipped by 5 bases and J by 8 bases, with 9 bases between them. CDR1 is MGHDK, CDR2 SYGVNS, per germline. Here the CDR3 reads CASSPPQEKLFF. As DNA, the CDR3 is TGTGCCAGCAGTCCACCTCAGGAAAAACTGTTTTTT.

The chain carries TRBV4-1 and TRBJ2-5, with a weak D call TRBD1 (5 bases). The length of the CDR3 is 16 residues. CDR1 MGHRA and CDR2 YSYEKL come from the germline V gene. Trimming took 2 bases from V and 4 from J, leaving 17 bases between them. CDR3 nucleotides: TGCGCCAGCAGCCAATCCCCCCAGGGAATAGTAGAGACCCAGTACTTC. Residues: CASSQSPQGIVETQYF.

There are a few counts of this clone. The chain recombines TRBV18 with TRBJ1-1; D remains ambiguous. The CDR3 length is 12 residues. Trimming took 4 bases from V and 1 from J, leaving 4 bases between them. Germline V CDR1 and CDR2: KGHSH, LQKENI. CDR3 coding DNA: TGTGCCAGCTCACAACAGAACACTGAAGCTTTCTTT. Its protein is CASSQQNTEAFF.

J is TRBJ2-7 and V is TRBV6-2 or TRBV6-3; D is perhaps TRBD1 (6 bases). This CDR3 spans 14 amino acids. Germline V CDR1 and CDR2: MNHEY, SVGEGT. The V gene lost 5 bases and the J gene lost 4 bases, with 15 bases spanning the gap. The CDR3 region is CASSRPTGLYEQYF. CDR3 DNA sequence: TGTGCCAGCAGTCGACCTACAGGGCTGTACGAGCAGTACTTC.